The rows below give T cell receptor beta chains drawn from one sample of a study of cytomegalovirus exposure and HLA in healthy donors. Profiled with immunoSEQ multiplex PCR; TCRdb holds only in-frame clones, not every one. This table holds some 140,000 clones. Sequencing was done on a sample of PBMCs. The receptors come from a woman in her sixties in good health and CMV-seronegative. Both conserved end residues are part of each CDR3.

v_gene	j_gene	CDR3aa
TRBV2	TRBJ1-5	CAGQGDGNQPQHF
TRBV19	-	CASGRRGGEQYF
TRBV5-6	TRBJ1-2	CASSGAGLYGYTF
TRBV5-6	TRBJ1-1	CASSLGSTVNTEAFF
TRBV5-8	TRBJ2-7	CASTPKVSWGLSYEQYF
TRBV7-9	TRBJ2-1	CASSLAGDNEQFF
TRBV7-8	TRBJ2-5	CASSRRDSPSRETQYF
TRBV25-1	TRBJ1-3	CASRDAGVSGNTIYF
TRBV9	TRBJ2-3	CASSGRQGTGTDTQYF
TRBV7-8	TRBJ2-1	CASSGGQGKFF
TRBV11-2	TRBJ2-5	CASSLSGTGGLQYF
TRBV4-1	TRBJ1-5	CASSPQFRPPGTGTYQPQHF
TRBV6-6	TRBJ1-1	CASSYSRGRSEAFF
TRBV30	TRBJ2-7	CAWNTGRGLVEQYF
TRBV2	TRBJ1-1	CAPPPGVNTEAFF
TRBV4-1	TRBJ1-1	CASSQVEAQGFVTFF
TRBV5-1	TRBJ1-1	CASSSSTGPNTEAFF
TRBV7-9	TRBJ1-1	CASSLQGANTEAFF
TRBV7-3	TRBJ2-5	CASSLTENRAQYF
TRBV5-1	TRBJ1-6	CASSQDRGRSPLHF
TRBV30	TRBJ1-4	CAWKRQDRGYEKLFF
TRBV19	TRBJ1-1	CASSIGGGGTEAFF
TRBV5-1	TRBJ2-7	CASSLGFPSGQLYEQYF
TRBV28	TRBJ1-6	CASSLFASGGHSPIHF
TRBV27	TRBJ1-2	CASSSTGYGYTF
TRBV11-1	TRBJ2-2	CASSLDYLNTGELFF
TRBV20-1	TRBJ2-3	CSARWGDTQYF
TRBV7-9	TRBJ2-7	CASSLRTRGEQYF
TRBV19	TRBJ2-7	CASSISRTGVYEQYF
TRBV2	TRBJ1-1	CANQFDRVATEAFF
TRBV5-6	TRBJ2-7	CASSFGQGRYEQYF
TRBV10-2	TRBJ2-7	CASRLAGNLEQYF
TRBV2	TRBJ1-2	CASTQSGTGLNYGYTF
TRBV10-1	TRBJ2-7	CASSEKTSSSYEQYF
TRBV2	TRBJ2-1	CASSEARTFGGRTGDEQFF
TRBV9	TRBJ2-5	CASRGDSRETQYF
TRBV2	TRBJ1-1	CASRPGQGIMGDTEAFF
TRBV2	TRBJ2-1	CASSVTGSPYNEQFF
TRBV6-1	TRBJ2-1	CASNRHPSSYNEQFF
TRBV11-2	TRBJ2-2	CASSFRGWNDQTGELFF
TRBV5-6	TRBJ1-3	CASSLALTGRSGNTIYF